This record looks at one T cell receptor (beta chain) sequence and its context. What it binds is unknown. Stated time point: blood from clinic visit 5 months post-surgery; TSC patient then seizure free. TCRdb's table, derived via immunoSEQ multiplex PCR, lists solely in-frame clones and lacks some. This sample yields about 320,000 clones, of which over 85% are seen a single time; about 6% belongs to the top ten. The record originates from a study of brain T cells in children with intractable seizures. General study findings and limits: Only CDR3 sequence similarity suggested viral specificity, without known HCMV serostatus.

The trim removed 7 bases at V and 5 bases at J, leaving 7 bases unmatched. The germline CDR1 and CDR2 sequences are MNHEY and SMNVEV (reference sequence). The CDR3 covers 13 residues. The material sequenced was peripheral blood, taken roughly 5 months after surgery. The sequence was obtained from a boy less than two years old with tuberous sclerosis and intractable seizures. The chain combines TRBV27 with TRBJ1-1, with 7 bases aligning to TRBD1. This CDR3 reads CASKSHRGTEAFF. The CDR3 nucleotides are TGTGCCAGCAAAAGTCACAGGGGAACTGAAGCTTTCTTT.